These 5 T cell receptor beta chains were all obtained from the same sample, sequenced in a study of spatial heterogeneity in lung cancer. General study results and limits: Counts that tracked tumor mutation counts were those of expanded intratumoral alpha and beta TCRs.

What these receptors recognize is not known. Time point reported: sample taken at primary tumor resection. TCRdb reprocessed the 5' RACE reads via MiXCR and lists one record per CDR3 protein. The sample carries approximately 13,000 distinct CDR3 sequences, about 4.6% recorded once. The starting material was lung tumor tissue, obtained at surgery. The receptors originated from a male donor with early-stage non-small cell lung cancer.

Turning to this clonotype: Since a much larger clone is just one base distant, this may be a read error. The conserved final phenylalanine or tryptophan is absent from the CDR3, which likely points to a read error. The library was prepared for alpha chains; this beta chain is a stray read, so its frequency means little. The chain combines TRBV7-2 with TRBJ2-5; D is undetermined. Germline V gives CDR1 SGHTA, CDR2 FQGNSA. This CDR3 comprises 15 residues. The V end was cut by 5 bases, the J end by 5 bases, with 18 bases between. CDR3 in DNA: TGTGCCAGCAGCCCCCAGTCGGCCACACGGGAGACCCAGTACTTA. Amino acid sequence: CASSPQSATRETQYL.

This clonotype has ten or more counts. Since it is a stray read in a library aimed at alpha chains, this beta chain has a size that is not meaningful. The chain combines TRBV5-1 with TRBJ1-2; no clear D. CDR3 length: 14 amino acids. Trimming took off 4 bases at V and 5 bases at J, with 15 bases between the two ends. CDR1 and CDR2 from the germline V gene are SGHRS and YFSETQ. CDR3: CASSAGSRAYGYTF. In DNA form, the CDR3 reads TGCGCCAGCAGCGCTGGGTCTAGAGCATATGGCTACACCTTC.

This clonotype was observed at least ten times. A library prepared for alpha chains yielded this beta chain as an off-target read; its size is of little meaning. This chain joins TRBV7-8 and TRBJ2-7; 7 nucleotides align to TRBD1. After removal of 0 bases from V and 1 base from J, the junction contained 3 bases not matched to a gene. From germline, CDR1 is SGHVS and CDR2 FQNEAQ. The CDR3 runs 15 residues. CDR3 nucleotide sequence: TGTGCCAGCAGCTTAGCTTGGACAGGTTCCTACGAGCAGTACTTC. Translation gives CASSLAWTGSYEQYF.

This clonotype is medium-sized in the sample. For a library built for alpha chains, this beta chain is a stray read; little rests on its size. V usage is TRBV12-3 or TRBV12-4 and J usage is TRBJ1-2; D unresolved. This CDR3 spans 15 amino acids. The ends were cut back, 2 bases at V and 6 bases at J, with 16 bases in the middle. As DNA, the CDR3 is TGTGCCAGCAGTTTAAGTTTGCGGGGAATCAATGGCTACACCTTC. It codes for CASSLSLRGINGYTF.

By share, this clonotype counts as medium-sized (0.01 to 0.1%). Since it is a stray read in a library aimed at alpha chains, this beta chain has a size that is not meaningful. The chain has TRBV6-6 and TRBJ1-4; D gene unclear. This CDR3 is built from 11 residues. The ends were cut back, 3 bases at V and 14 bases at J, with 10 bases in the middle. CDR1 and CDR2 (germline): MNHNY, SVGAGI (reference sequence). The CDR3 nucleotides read TGTGCCAGCAGTTATTGGCTTCGGCTGTTTTTT. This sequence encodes CASSYWLRLFF.